The rows below give T cell receptor beta chains drawn from one sample of a study of CD8+ T cells in alopecia areata. Here immunoSEQ multiplex PCR was the method, and the copy in TCRdb shows in-frame clones only, minus some. The sample yields fewer than 250,000 clones, 30% to 40% seen once. Source: CD4+ T cells sorted from blood, taken at week 34, from a patient treated with tofacitinib. The receptors derive from a human donor with alopecia areata. The CDR3 runs from the conserved cysteine through the conserved F or W. The order of the fields is CDR3 protein, CDR3 DNA, V gene, D gene, clone size, J gene. D genes are given only for firm matches. The listing skips clone size in some rows; elsewhere it reads once, few, many or a size class.

CASTQPQGLGQETQYF TGTGCCAGCACCCAACCCCAGGGGCTGGGACAAGAGACCCAGTACTTC TRBV25-1 . few TRBJ2-5
CASSHIAGGVNEQFF TGCGCCAGCAGCCACATAGCGGGAGGGGTGAATGAGCAGTTCTTC TRBV4-1 TRBD2 . TRBJ2-1
CASSPRQSYEQYF TGCGCCAGCAGCCCGAGACAGTCCTACGAGCAGTACTTC TRBV5-1 . . TRBJ2-7
CSVRRLEPKSGANVLTF TGCAGCGTAAGACGCCTCGAACCCAAATCTGGGGCCAACGTCCTGACTTTC TRBV29-1 . . TRBJ2-6
CSGYDKSLGAFF TGCAGCGGGTATGACAAGTCCCTGGGAGCTTTCTTT TRBV29-1 . . TRBJ1-1
CASSLSITGELFF TGTGCCAGCAGCTTAAGCATCACCGGGGAGCTGTTTTTT TRBV7-2 . . TRBJ2-2
CASSLTGPETQYF TGTGCCAGCAGCTTAACAGGGCCCGAGACCCAGTACTTC TRBV7-3 . few TRBJ2-5
CASSYDSGYTDTQYF TGTGCCAGCAGTTACGATAGCGGCTACACAGATACGCAGTATTTT TRBV6-5 . . TRBJ2-3
CSVEEGVFTDTQYF TGCAGCGTTGAAGAAGGGGTATTCACAGATACGCAGTATTTT TRBV29-1 . . TRBJ2-3
CSVSPDRVVGYTF TGCAGCGTTAGTCCTGACAGGGTGGTTGGCTACACCTTC TRBV29-1 TRBD1 few TRBJ1-2
CASSPSVFSYNEQFF TGTGCCAGCTCACCCAGTGTATTCTCCTACAATGAGCAGTTCTTC TRBV18 . few TRBJ2-1
CASSLTRDVNTGELFF TGTGCCAGCAGCTTAACCCGGGACGTGAACACCGGGGAGCTGTTTTTT TRBV7-3 . . TRBJ2-2
CASRTDSGTEAFF TGTGCCAGCAGAACGGACAGTGGCACTGAAGCTTTCTTT TRBV7-3 . . TRBJ1-1
CASSHPGRGMRGETQYF TGCGCCAGCAGCCACCCGGGTCGGGGTATGAGAGGAGAGACCCAGTACTTC TRBV4-1 . few TRBJ2-5
CASGSGQGSPGGNQPQHF TGTGCCAGCGGGTCGGGACAGGGGAGTCCGGGGGGCAATCAGCCCCAGCATTTT TRBV2 TRBD1 few TRBJ1-5
CASRPGQENTEAFF TGCGCCAGCAGACCAGGACAGGAGAACACTGAAGCTTTCTTT TRBV5-1 TRBD1 . TRBJ1-1
CASSYSRDGTAEAFF TGTGCCAGCAGTTACTCAAGGGATGGTACTGCTGAAGCTTTCTTT TRBV6-6 . . TRBJ1-1
CASSFDYPGEQYF TGTGCCAGCAGTTTTGACTACCCGGGGGAGCAGTACTTC TRBV5-4 . . TRBJ2-7
CSVVIGGKNTEAFF TGCAGCGTGGTAATAGGGGGTAAAAACACTGAAGCTTTCTTT TRBV29-1 . . TRBJ1-1
CASNINRGGVWSPLHF TGTGCCAGCAACATTAATCGTGGGGGGGTCTGGTCACCCCTCCACTTT TRBV7-9 . . TRBJ1-6
CAWSPDITSTDTQYF TGTGCCTGGAGTCCTGACATAACTAGCACAGATACGCAGTATTTT TRBV30 . . TRBJ2-3
CASSSPGGGSGSRFEQFF TGTGCCAGCAGCTCCCCGGGGGGGGGCAGCGGGAGTAGGTTTGAGCAGTTCTTC TRBV11-2 TRBD2 few TRBJ2-1
CASSYDRAKGGYTF TGCGCCAGCAGCTATGACAGGGCCAAGGGTGGCTACACCTTC TRBV5-1 TRBD1 . TRBJ1-2
CASSPRRSSTDTQYF TGTGCCAGCAGCCCGCGACGGTCTAGCACAGATACGCAGTATTTT TRBV7-3 . . TRBJ2-3
CASSRGLAGGTDTQYF TGTGCCAGCAGCCGGGGACTAGCGGGGGGCACAGATACGCAGTATTTT TRBV7-9 TRBD2 . TRBJ2-3
CAWSVRGPEAFF TGTGCCTGGAGTGTACGAGGGCCGGAAGCTTTCTTT TRBV30 . . TRBJ1-1
CASSLVGLAGVEQYF TGTGCCAGCAGCTTAGTTGGACTAGCGGGAGTCGAGCAGTACTTC TRBV7-9 TRBD2 few TRBJ2-7
CASRPRTSGRSGSSYNEQFF TGTGCCAGCAGGCCCCGGACTAGCGGGAGATCGGGGAGCTCCTACAATGAGCAGTTCTTC TRBV2 TRBD2 . TRBJ2-1
CASSPGQGGNYEQYF TGCGCCAGCAGCCCAGGACAGGGAGGGAACTACGAGCAGTACTTC TRBV5-1 . . TRBJ2-7
CASLKYRGGETQYF TGTGCCAGCCTGAAATACAGGGGCGGAGAGACCCAGTACTTC TRBV28 TRBD1 . TRBJ2-5
CASSDRGWNVLGNQPQHF TGTGCCAGCAGTGACAGGGGTTGGAATGTATTAGGCAATCAGCCCCAGCATTTT TRBV2 . . TRBJ1-5
CASSGQGLYGYTF TGTGCCAGCAGTGGACAGGGACTCTATGGCTACACCTTC TRBV2 TRBD1 . TRBJ1-2
CASSDPGGPAKNIQYF TGCGCCAGCAGTGATCCGGGGGGGCCAGCCAAAAACATTCAGTACTTC TRBV10-2 TRBD2 . TRBJ2-4
CASSGNMRQAFF TGTGCCAGCAGCGGTAACATGAGACAAGCTTTCTTT TRBV2 . . TRBJ1-1
CASSTGTGGEKLFF TGCGCCAGCAGCACTGGGACAGGAGGGGAAAAACTGTTTTTT TRBV5-1 TRBD1 once TRBJ1-4
CASSESGTGGYEQYF TGTGCCAGCAGTGAGTCCGGGACGGGAGGCTACGAGCAGTACTTC TRBV6-1 TRBD2 . TRBJ2-7
CASSFDPRDNTIYF TGTGCCAGCAGCTTTGACCCTAGGGACAACACCATATATTTT TRBV7-2 . few TRBJ1-3
CASSFTGGNQPQHF TGTGCCAGCAGCTTCACAGGGGGTAATCAGCCCCAGCATTTT TRBV11-2 TRBD1 . TRBJ1-5
CASSYTSGEDNEQFF TGTGCCAGCAGCTACACTAGCGGGGAGGACAATGAGCAGTTCTTC TRBV5-4 TRBD2 few TRBJ2-1
CSVNPGLHSYEQYF TGCAGCGTGAACCCGGGACTGCACTCCTACGAGCAGTACTTC TRBV29-1 . few TRBJ2-7
CAIRRLALSGNEQFF TGTGCCATCAGGAGACTAGCCTTGAGTGGGAATGAGCAGTTCTTC TRBV10-3 TRBD2 many TRBJ2-1
CASSLVYGAQYF TGTGCCAGCAGCTTGGTGTATGGAGCGCAGTATTTT TRBV5-4 . . TRBJ2-3
CASSYGDRVIGGYTF TGTGCCAGCAGTTACGGGGACAGGGTAATAGGTGGCTACACCTTC TRBV6-5 TRBD1 few TRBJ1-2
CASSVASSYEQYF TGTGCCAGCAGCGTAGCTAGCTCCTACGAGCAGTACTTC TRBV2 . . TRBJ2-7
CASSMPSPGPETEAFF TGTGCCAGTAGTATGCCCTCACCGGGGCCGGAGACTGAAGCTTTCTTT TRBV19 . . TRBJ1-1
CSVEASGDASYEQYF TGCAGCGTTGAAGCGAGCGGTGATGCCTCCTACGAGCAGTACTTC TRBV29-1 . . TRBJ2-7
CSVERSGDEQFF TGCAGCGTTGAAAGGAGCGGGGATGAGCAGTTCTTC TRBV29-1 TRBD2 few TRBJ2-1
CASSRIRDRNYGYTF TGCGCCAGCAGCCGTATCCGGGACAGAAACTATGGCTACACCTTC TRBV4-1 TRBD1 . TRBJ1-2
CASSSSIFYSGNTIYF TGTGCCAGCAGCTCCTCGATATTCTACTCTGGAAACACCATATATTTT TRBV9 . . TRBJ1-3
CASSLLQVGPSGYTF TGTGCCAGCAGCTTGTTACAGGTTGGCCCCTCTGGCTACACCTTC TRBV5-4 . few TRBJ1-2
CASSQIYDSEQYF TGCGCCAGCAGCCAAATATACGACAGCGAGCAGTACTTC TRBV4-1 . few TRBJ2-7
CASSPETGVNEQFF TGTGCCAGTAGTCCCGAGACAGGGGTGAATGAGCAGTTCTTC TRBV19 TRBD1 few TRBJ2-1
CASSLEGYGSNTEAFF TGCGCCAGCAGCTTGGAGGGGTACGGGTCAAACACTGAAGCTTTCTTT TRBV5-1 . few TRBJ1-1
CSVEEWRGGKNIQYF TGCAGCGTTGAAGAGTGGAGGGGGGGCAAAAACATTCAGTACTTC TRBV29-1 . . TRBJ2-4